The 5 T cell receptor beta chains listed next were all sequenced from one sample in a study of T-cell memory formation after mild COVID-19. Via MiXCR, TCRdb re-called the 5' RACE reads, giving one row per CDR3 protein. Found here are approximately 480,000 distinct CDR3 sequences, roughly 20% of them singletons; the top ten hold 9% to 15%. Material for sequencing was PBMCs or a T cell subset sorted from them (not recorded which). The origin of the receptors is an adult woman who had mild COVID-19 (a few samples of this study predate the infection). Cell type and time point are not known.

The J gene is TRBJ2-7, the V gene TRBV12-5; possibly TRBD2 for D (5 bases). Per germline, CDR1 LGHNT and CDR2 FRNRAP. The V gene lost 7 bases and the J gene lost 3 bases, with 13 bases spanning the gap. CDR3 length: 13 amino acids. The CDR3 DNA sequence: TGTGCTAGTGCCCGAGGGATCCTCTACGAGCAGTACTTC. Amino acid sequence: CASARGILYEQYF.

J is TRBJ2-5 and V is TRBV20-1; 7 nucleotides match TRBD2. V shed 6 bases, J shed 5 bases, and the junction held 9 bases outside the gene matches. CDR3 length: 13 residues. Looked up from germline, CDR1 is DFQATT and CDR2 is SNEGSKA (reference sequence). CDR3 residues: CSATGGSEETQYF. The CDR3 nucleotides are TGCAGTGCCACGGGGGGTAGCGAGGAGACCCAGTACTTC.

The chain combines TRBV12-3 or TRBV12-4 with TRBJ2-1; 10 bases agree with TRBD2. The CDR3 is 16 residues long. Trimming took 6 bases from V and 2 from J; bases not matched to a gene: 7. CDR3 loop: CASSSTGTSAYNEQFF. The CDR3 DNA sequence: TGTGCCAGCAGCAGTACCGGGACTAGCGCCTACAATGAGCAGTTCTTC.

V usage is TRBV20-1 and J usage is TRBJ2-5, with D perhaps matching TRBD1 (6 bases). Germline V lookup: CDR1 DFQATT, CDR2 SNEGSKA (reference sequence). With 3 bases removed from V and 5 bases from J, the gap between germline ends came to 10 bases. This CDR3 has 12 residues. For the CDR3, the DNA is TGCAGTGCTAGTCAGGGGCGGGAGACCCAGTACTTC. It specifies CSASQGRETQYF.

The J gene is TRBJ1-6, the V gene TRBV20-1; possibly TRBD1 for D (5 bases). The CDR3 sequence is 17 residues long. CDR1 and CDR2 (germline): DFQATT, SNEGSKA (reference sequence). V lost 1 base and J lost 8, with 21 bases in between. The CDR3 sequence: CSARGSWGVRRDSPLHF. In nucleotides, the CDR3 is TGCAGTGCTAGAGGGTCCTGGGGGGTAAGACGGGATTCACCCCTCCACTTT.